These 13 T cell receptor beta chains originate from one sample sequenced in a study of beta chain features in type 1 diabetes. Points from the study as a whole: The study found moderately but significantly shorter TCRB CDR3s in all four CD4+ subsets of Type 1 diabetes patients.

Expressed TCRB transcripts were sequenced, since all the RNA that had been isolated was reverse transcribed. The protocol was immunoSEQ multiplex PCR, while the TCRdb copy is restricted to in-frame clones and leaves out a portion. The sample shows 600,000 to 700,000 clones, around 12% of them seen only once. Which antigens these TCRs recognize remains unknown. Material for sequencing was naive CD4+ T cells from blood. The receptors here all came from a young man with type 1 diabetes.

This clone has only a few counts. The chain uses TRBV7-9 and TRBJ1-2; the D gene is possibly TRBD1 (5 bases). Trimming stripped 4 bases from V and 5 bases from J, with 14 bases between. The V gene's germline CDR1 is SEHNR and CDR2 FQNEAQ (reference sequence). CDR3 length: 14 amino acids. CDR3 loop: CASSSAGLEYGYTF. Here the CDR3 DNA reads TGTGCCAGCAGCTCCGCGGGGCTAGAATATGGCTACACCTTC.

This sequence joins TRBV6-5 and TRBJ2-1; 10 nucleotides match TRBD1. Germline trimming cut 4 bases from V and 6 bases from J; bases unmatched to any gene: 9. From germline, CDR1 is MNHEY and CDR2 SVGAGI. The CDR3 has 16 residues. Written as DNA, the CDR3 is TGTGCCAGCAGTTCCTCCGGGACAGGGGACTCCAATGAGCAGTTCTTC. It codes for CASSSSGTGDSNEQFF.

This clone was observed a handful of times. The chain recombines TRBV7-2 with TRBJ2-6, with TRBD1 as a possible D gene (5 bases). Germline values: CDR1 SGHTA, CDR2 FQGNSA. The CDR3 has 15 residues. V was trimmed by 6 bases and J by 3 bases, leaving 12 bases between them. CDR3 residues: CASRSGARGANVLTF. CDR3 bases: TGTGCCAGCAGAAGTGGGGCCCGTGGGGCCAACGTCCTGACTTTC.

Worth noting for this clone: The sample holds other DNA sequences that translate to the same CDR3. Written as DNA, the CDR3 is TGTGCCAGCTCACCCCGAGGGGGGGACGAGCAGTACTTC. Its translation: CASSPRGGDEQYF. V usage is TRBV18 and J usage is TRBJ2-7; a possible D gene is TRBD2 (7 bases). The CDR3 consists of 13 residues. V lost 3 bases and J lost 5, with 11 bases in between. CDR1 is KGHSH, CDR2 LQKENI, per germline.

The chain employs TRBV7-2 and TRBJ2-1; no reliable D call. This CDR3 is 12 amino acids long. V gave up 7 bases and J gave up 3 bases, with 7 bases separating them. The V gene's germline CDR1 is SGHTA and CDR2 FQGNSA. Here the CDR3 reads CASTPIYNEQFF. The CDR3 nucleotides are TGTGCCAGCACCCCCATCTACAATGAGCAGTTCTTC.

The genes are TRBV19 and TRBJ1-6, with unresolved D. This CDR3 has 12 residues. The germline V gene encodes CDR1 LNHDA and CDR2 SQIVND (reference sequence). The germline V and J ends were trimmed by 5 bases and 7 bases, with 6 bases remaining between them. The CDR3 is CASSPRNSPLHF. In nucleotides, the CDR3 is TGTGCCAGTAGTCCTCGGAATTCACCCCTCCACTTT.

This clone was seen only a few times. This rearrangement joins TRBV7-9 to TRBJ1-1; D is undetermined. The CDR3 extends over 14 amino acids. The germline V gene has CDR1 SEHNR and CDR2 FQNEAQ (reference sequence). V was pared by 4 bases and J by 3 bases, with 12 bases between. CDR3 sequence reads: CASSSRDGHTEAFF. The CDR3 DNA reads as TGTGCCAGCAGCTCCCGGGATGGACACACTGAAGCTTTCTTT.

The chain combines TRBV19 with TRBJ2-3; unclear D gene. V dropped 9 bases and J dropped 3 bases, with 4 bases sitting between them. Germline assignment: CDR1 LNHDA and CDR2 SQIVND (reference sequence). CDR3 length: 10 residues. CDR3 DNA: TGTGCCAGCCCTACAGATACGCAGTATTTT. It codes for CASPTDTQYF.

V is TRBV5-1 and J is TRBJ2-5, with D maybe TRBD2 (5 bases). There are 15 residues in the CDR3. Germline V gene lookup returns CDR1 SGHRS and CDR2 YFSETQ. Trimming removed 1 base at V and 7 bases at J, with 17 bases between. The DNA of the CDR3 is TGCGCCAGCAGCTTGTCCGAGGACTGGTCCGGGACCCAGTACTTC. It is translated as CASSLSEDWSGTQYF.

This clone was counted only a few times. The chain uses TRBV10-3 and TRBJ2-5; D call uncertain. V was shortened by 0 bases and J by 1 base, with 12 bases between the two germline ends. The CDR3 runs 16 residues. Germline-derived CDR1 and CDR2 are ENHRY and SYGVKD. CDR3 nucleotide sequence: TGTGCCATCAGTGAGTCGAGTTGGCAGGTCCAAGAGACCCAGTACTTC. Translated: CAISESSWQVQETQYF.

This clone occurred a few times. J is TRBJ1-2 and V is TRBV30; D is uncertain. The ends were cut back, 1 base at V and 4 bases at J, with 19 bases in the middle. The CDR3 runs 16 residues. Germline loops: CDR1 GTSNPN, CDR2 SVGIG (reference sequence). The CDR3 spells CAWSGTFPTELYGYTF. CDR3 in DNA: TGTGCCTGGAGTGGTACCTTTCCGACGGAACTCTATGGCTACACCTTC.

The chain is built from TRBV29-1 and TRBJ1-1; 9 bases agree with TRBD1. CDR3 length equals 14 residues. The J segment lost 4 bases and the V segment lost 6 bases, leaving 9 bases of the junction unmatched. Germline loops: CDR1 SQVTM, CDR2 ANQGSEA. The CDR3 region has the DNA TGCAGCGTCGCGGGACAGGGTTGGGGCACTGAAGCTTTCTTT. Translated, it gives CSVAGQGWGTEAFF.

This clone was detected only a few times. This chain connects TRBV2 to TRBJ1-5; D perhaps matches TRBD1 (5 bases). V lost 7 bases and J 6 bases, leaving 16 bases between the germline ends. CDR1 SNHLY and CDR2 FYNNEI come from the germline V gene. The CDR3 has 14 amino acids. The CDR3 loop is CASIEVGGRQPQHF. The CDR3 region has the DNA TGTGCCAGCATCGAAGTTGGGGGACGTCAGCCCCAGCATTTT.